This T cell receptor (beta chain) was documented in a study of cytomegalovirus exposure and HLA in healthy donors. Study findings and constraints: The study reported that TCR beta sequences accurately predicted HLA-A and HLA-B alleles in most subjects. TCR beta V segments were, for the most part, productive about 87% or about 30% of the time in an earlier analysis.

Each donor's status was that of a healthy bone marrow donor. V lost 6 bases and J lost 3; bases outside the gene matches: 7. The CDR3 has 14 residues. CDR1 and CDR2 from the germline V gene are SNHLY and FYNNEI. To note about this clone: The antigen remains undetermined.

The PCR was carried out with 60 Vbeta primers and 13 Jbeta primers. Libraries were prepared by immunoSEQ multiplex PCR; TCRdb keeps only in-frame clonotypes and omits some of them. The sample lists about 130,000 clones, 65% to 85% occurring once. The source material was PBMCs. The chain is built from TRBV2 and TRBJ2-7, with 8 bases identical to TRBD1. The TCR sequence derives from a boy aged 5-17 years in good health and CMV-seronegative. For the CDR3, the DNA is TGTGCCAGCAGCGCACCGGGACAGGTCTACGAGCAGTACTTC. Residues: CASSAPGQVYEQYF.